The clone carrying this T cell receptor beta chain was recorded many times. This sample is drawn from a study of blood T cell repertoires in COVID-19. Sequencing used immunoSEQ multiplex PCR; TCRdb keeps in-frame clones, though not all of them. The sample gives 85,000 to 120,000 clones, almost 85% of which show up once; less than 10% is in the top ten. Per germline, CDR1 SEHNR and CDR2 FQNEAQ (reference sequence). Trimming at V came to 0 bases and at J to 9 bases, leaving 8 bases not matched to a gene. The length of the CDR3 is 15 residues. V is TRBV7-9 and J is TRBJ2-5; TRBD1 aligns across 9 bases. This receptor was taken from a man aged 40-49 years with active or convalescent COVID-19. Sequencing was done on a sample of peripheral blood. CDR3 sequence (DNA): TGTGCCAGCAGCTTAGCCGGGACAGGGTTGGCGGCCCAGTACTTC. Its protein product is CASSLAGTGLAAQYF.